This entry lists 10 T cell receptor beta chains sequenced from one sample in a study of tumor-infiltrating lymphocytes in localized non-small cell lung cancer. Profiling relied on immunoSEQ multiplex PCR, and the TCRdb table lists in-frame clones only, not all of them. This table has some 10,000 clones, roughly 84% appearing once. Sequencing was performed on lung tumor tissue. These receptors all stem from a human donor with non-small cell lung cancer.

CDR3 DNA: TGTGCCAGCAAGGCCCCCAGCACAGATACGCAGTATTTT. Encoded protein: CASKAPSTDTQYF. V is TRBV6-6 and J is TRBJ2-3; D unclear. The CDR3 is made up of 13 amino acids. Germline values: CDR1 MNHNY, CDR2 SVGAGI (reference sequence). V was shortened by 7 bases and J by 0 bases, with 8 bases between the two germline ends.

This chain uses TRBV25-1 with TRBJ1-1; the match to TRBD1 covers 10 bases. The CDR3 consists of 15 residues. The J segment lost 6 bases and the V segment lost 1 base, leaving 5 bases of the junction unmatched. The germline gives CDR1 MGHDK, CDR2 SYGVNS. This CDR3 is CASSESGTGVSEAFF. CDR3 in DNA: TGTGCCAGCAGTGAATCAGGGACAGGGGTATCTGAAGCTTTCTTT.

This chain connects TRBV6-5 to TRBJ1-6, with 9 bases matching TRBD1. Germline CDR1 is MNHEY and CDR2 is SVGAGI. After removal of 4 bases from V and 9 bases from J, the junction contained 7 bases not matched to a gene. The CDR3 is 15 residues long. The CDR3 loop is CASSSGQGIGSPLHF. In nucleotides, the CDR3 is TGTGCCAGCAGTTCTGGACAGGGGATCGGTTCACCCCTCCACTTT.

The CDR3 DNA is TGTGCCATCAGTGAGTCAGGGTTCGGCGAGCAGTACTTC. It yields the protein CAISESGFGEQYF. The chain uses TRBV10-3 and TRBJ2-7; no firm D call. Trimming shortened V by 0 bases and J by 6 bases, and 9 bases separated the two germline ends. The CDR3 contains 13 residues. CDR1 and CDR2 (germline): ENHRY, SYGVKD.

The J gene is TRBJ2-1, the V gene TRBV6-4; no reliable D call. CDR1 is MRHNA, CDR2 SNTAGT, per germline. The CDR3 is made up of 13 amino acids. The V end was cut by 2 bases, the J end by 8 bases, with 10 bases between. CDR3 in DNA: TGTGCCAGCAGTGACGCCGTTGAGGATGAGCAGTTCTTC. Translation: CASSDAVEDEQFF.

V and J are TRBV27 and TRBJ1-2; TRBD1 might be the D (5 bases). The CDR3 sequence is 13 residues long. The germline gives CDR1 MNHEY, CDR2 SMNVEV (reference sequence). Trimming took off 3 bases at V and 6 bases at J, with 11 bases between the two ends. CDR3 nucleotide sequence: TGTGCCAGCAGTTTGAACGGGGCTCATGGCTACACCTTC. Its translation: CASSLNGAHGYTF.

V usage is TRBV7-8 and J usage is TRBJ2-7, with TRBD2 identical over 9 bases. J was trimmed by 4 bases and V by 5 bases; bases with no gene match: 6. The germline CDR1 and CDR2 sequences are SGHVS and FQNEAQ. The CDR3 is 14 amino acids. The CDR3 coding sequence is TGTGCCAGCAGCCTGGGACTAGCAGATTACGAGCAGTACTTC. Protein sequence: CASSLGLADYEQYF.

CDR3 coding DNA: TGTGCCAGCAGTTCACAGTCGGGAGAAACTGAAGCTTTCTTT. Amino acids: CASSSQSGETEAFF. The rearrangement links TRBV2 to TRBJ1-1; D is uncertain. Trimming removed 5 bases from V and 5 bases from J, with 15 bases in between. Germline V lookup: CDR1 SNHLY, CDR2 FYNNEI. The CDR3 totals 14 residues.

The rearrangement joins TRBV27 to TRBJ1-5; 11 nucleotides match TRBD1. Germline CDR1 MNHEY, CDR2 SMNVEV (reference sequence). V lost 5 bases to trimming and J lost 7 bases; unmatched junction nucleotides: 10. The CDR3 is 16 amino acids. The CDR3 coding sequence is TGTGCCAGCAGTGCGGGGACAGGGGGGATAAAGCAGCCCCAGCATTTT. It is translated as CASSAGTGGIKQPQHF.

This chain connects TRBV6-1 to TRBJ1-2; no clear D gene. Germline values: CDR1 MNHNS, CDR2 SASEGT. The CDR3 loop spans 13 amino acids. The V gene lost 6 bases and the J gene lost 8 bases, with 16 bases spanning the gap. The DNA for the CDR3 is TGTGCCAGCAGCAGAGATGGCCCTCCGGGCTACACCTTC. Residues: CASSRDGPPGYTF.